This T cell receptor beta chain was sequenced for a study of Graves' ophthalmopathy and Graves' hyperthyroidism. RNA transcripts were the template, and TCR beta CDR3 regions were amplified from them. Second-round multiplex PCR came after a first-round RT-PCR that employed HTBI primers. TCRdb fed the multiplex PCR reads into MiXCR, producing one record per CDR3 protein. Among about 620,000 distinct CDR3 sequences listed, around a fifth were seen once. Uncontrolled infections, other autoimmune diseases, pregnancy or lactation barred patients from enrollment. CDR3 length: 14 amino acids. The germline V and J ends were trimmed by 10 bases and 4 bases, with 16 bases remaining between them. Germline assignment: CDR1 SNHLY and CDR2 FYNNEI. Study-level findings and limits: The model predicted ophthalmopathy progression with roughly 70% sensitivity and approximately 72% specificity. An 81.08% specificity and about 90% sensitivity were achieved by a 13-signature model that separated ophthalmopathy from stable hyperthyroidism.

This clonotype was detected a few times. Its antigen is unidentified. Sequences were obtained from peripheral blood. This chain joins TRBV2 and TRBJ2-2, with D perhaps matching TRBD1 or TRBD2 (6 bases each). This TCR came from a woman under 30 with stable Graves' hyperthyroidism. Some clones in this sample may be carry-over from other donors' samples. The CDR3 sequence is CATSPGAGTGELFF. The CDR3 bases are TGTGCCACCTCCCCGGGGGCGGGCACCGGGGAGCTGTTTTTT.